The 31 T cell receptor beta chains given below trace back to one sample, sequenced in a study of T cells in Graves' hyperthyroidism and ophthalmopathy (dated by TCRdb to between 2017 and 2020). Libraries came from multiplex PCR. Sequencing used an Illumina HiSeq 2000. The TCR beta CDR3 regions were amplified from RNA transcripts. The TCR CDR3 was subjected to a first round of RT-PCR using the HTBI primer set and the Qiagen OneStep RT-PCR kit. TCRdb reanalyzed the raw reads on its own, using fastp at Q25 for trimming and MiXCR for clone calling, and kept in-frame beta chains. Duplicate CDR3 protein sequences are folded into a single record with the most common DNA and genes. This sample comprises about 260,000 distinct CDR3 sequences, roughly 15% of them detected only once. The ten largest clones add up to under 35% of the sample. Material for sequencing was blood. These receptors originate from a woman aged 18 to 35 with Graves' ophthalmopathy.

This clonotype was seen ten or more times. The chain's CDR3 is CSARQPTGGITTEAFF. CDR3 nucleotides: TGCAGTGCTCGACAACCGACAGGGGGAATAACAACTGAAGCTTTCTTT. The chain has TRBV20-1 and TRBJ1-1, with TRBD1 matching 9 bases. The CDR3 extends over 16 amino acids. The V segment lost 5 bases and the J segment 5 bases; nucleotides outside the gene matches: 15. Germline assignment: CDR1 DFQATT and CDR2 SNEGSKA (reference sequence).

The table lists this clonotype with many counts. V usage is TRBV15 and J usage is TRBJ1-5; D is unclear. The germline CDR1 and CDR2 sequences are LNHNV and YYDKDF (reference sequence). The CDR3 length is 15 residues. Trimming took 0 bases from V and 2 from J, leaving 8 bases between them. CDR3 sequence: CATSRDGQGNQPQHF. The CDR3 DNA follows: TGTGCCACCAGCAGAGATGGCCAGGGCAATCAGCCCCAGCATTTT.

This clonotype was counted at least ten times. No DNA is shown, since the ends of the CDR3 on it are uncertain; the CDR3 is the one TCRdb lists. This chain uses TRBV5-1 with TRBJ2-1. The germline V gene has CDR1 SGHRS and CDR2 YFSETQ. The CDR3 sequence runs 12 residues, both termini included. The CDR3 region is CASSTSGFEQFF.

The chain recombines TRBV6-1 with TRBJ1-5, with D unclear. The CDR3 is 14 residues long. Trimming shortened V by 5 bases and J by 3 bases, and 11 bases separated the two germline ends. Germline loops: CDR1 MNHNS, CDR2 SASEGT. In nucleotides, the CDR3 is TGTGCCAGCAGTTCCGTGGTCACCAATCAGCCCCAGCATTTT. Its protein product is CASSSVVTNQPQHF.

Remarks on this clonotype: This may arise from a read error, as a much more abundant clone is one base away. V is TRBV28 and J is TRBJ2-1, with D unresolved. The CDR3 sequence is 13 residues long. The germline V gene has CDR1 MDHEN and CDR2 SYDVKM. Trimming pared 4 bases from V and 0 bases from J, leaving 4 bases between. The CDR3 is CASSYGSYNEQFF. CDR3 nucleotides: TGTGCCAGCAGTTACGGCTCCTACAATGAGCAGTTCTTC.

This clonotype came up many times. This chain links TRBV18 with TRBJ2-5; 9 nucleotides align to TRBD1. Germline CDR1 reads KGHSH; CDR2 reads LQKENI. The CDR3 is made up of 14 amino acids. V was pared by 2 bases and J by 5 bases, with 3 bases of the junction left unmatched. The CDR3 coding sequence is TGTGCCAGCTCACCAGGACAGGGGAGCGAGACCCAGTACTTC. This gives the protein CASSPGQGSETQYF.

This clonotype was seen repeatedly, ten times or more. The chain is built from TRBV29-1 and TRBJ2-3, with 9 bases identical to TRBD2. The germline V gene encodes CDR1 SQVTM and CDR2 ANQGSEA. Trimming cost V 5 bases and J 3 bases; bases outside gene matches: 3. This CDR3 spans 13 amino acids. CDR3 sequence (DNA): TGCAGCGTTTGGAGCGGGAGGACAGATACGCAGTATTTT. This sequence encodes CSVWSGRTDTQYF.

The J gene is TRBJ1-1, the V gene TRBV12-3 or TRBV12-4; 7 bases line up with TRBD1. The CDR3 is made up of 15 amino acids. J was trimmed by 1 base and V by 2 bases; bases with no gene match: 4. CDR3: CASSLFGTENTEAFF. DNA of the CDR3: TGTGCCAGCAGTTTATTCGGGACAGAGAACACTGAAGCTTTCTTT.

This clonotype came up many times. J is TRBJ1-1 and V is TRBV2; 9 nucleotides match TRBD1. The CDR3 is 17 amino acids. In germline, CDR1 is SNHLY, CDR2 FYNNEI. V gave up 9 bases and J gave up 3 bases; unmatched junction bases: 17. DNA of the CDR3: TGTGCCAGTTCGCGGGACAGGGTCACCCTGGGGGACACTGAAGCTTTCTTT. Protein: CASSRDRVTLGDTEAFF.

This clonotype appeared many times. CDR3 sequence: CASSETGGAEETQYF. The CDR3 nucleotides read TGTGCCAGCAGCGAGACAGGGGGCGCGGAGGAGACCCAGTACTTC. The genes are TRBV6-4 and TRBJ2-5, with 10 positions matching TRBD1. The trim removed 6 bases at V and 5 bases at J, leaving 9 bases unmatched. Germline assignment: CDR1 MRHNA and CDR2 SNTAGT. The CDR3 covers 15 residues.

This clonotype came up many times. The CDR3 protein is CASSHSGSKNIQYF. The CDR3 DNA is TGTGCCAGCAGTCATAGCGGTTCCAAAAACATTCAGTACTTC. The chain couples TRBV9 to TRBJ2-4, with a weak D call TRBD2 (6 bases). Germline V gives CDR1 SGDLS, CDR2 YYNGEE. The CDR3 runs 14 residues. Trimming took 5 bases from V and 2 from J, leaving 11 bases between them.

The sample holds many counts of this clonotype. The rearrangement uses TRBV2 and TRBJ2-7; 10 bases are a match to TRBD1. The CDR3 spans 14 residues. The ends lost 8 bases at V and 6 bases at J; junction bases unmatched: 10. CDR1 is SNHLY, CDR2 FYNNEI, per germline. The CDR3, as DNA: TGTGCCAGCCTTTCCGGGACAGGGGCTGTCGAGCAGTACTTC. Translated: CASLSGTGAVEQYF.

This clonotype was counted ten times or more. The chain recombines TRBV27 with TRBJ1-6; no firm D call. The CDR3 covers 14 residues. Trimming took off 6 bases at V and 6 bases at J, with 12 bases between the two ends. CDR1 and CDR2 (germline): MNHEY, SMNVEV (reference sequence). In DNA form, the CDR3 reads TGTGCCAGCAGATCCCGGGTCCGTAATTCACCCCTCCACTTT. This translates into CASRSRVRNSPLHF.

A few counts support this clonotype. This chain links TRBV27 with TRBJ2-6; D not resolved. V gave up 8 bases and J gave up 2 bases, with 16 bases separating them. Germline CDR1 MNHEY, CDR2 SMNVEV (reference sequence). The CDR3 spans 16 residues. CDR3 sequence reads: CASRGRDSPGANVLTF. CDR3 in DNA: TGTGCCAGCCGAGGAAGGGATTCTCCTGGGGCCAACGTCCTGACTTTC.

This clonotype was detected ten times or more. V and J are TRBV24-1 and TRBJ1-5, with D possibly matching TRBD1 (6 bases). This CDR3 comprises 15 residues. V was cut by 5 bases and J by 4 bases, with 14 bases left in between. Germline CDR1 and CDR2: KGHDR and SFDVKD. CDR3 loop: CATSAGHGGNQPQHF. CDR3 nucleotides: TGTGCCACCAGTGCGGGACACGGCGGGAATCAGCCCCAGCATTTT.

This clonotype was counted at least ten times. The chain couples TRBV3-1 to TRBJ2-1; D may correspond to TRBD1 or TRBD2 (5 bases each). Germline V gives CDR1 LGHDT, CDR2 YNNKEL (reference sequence). The CDR3 runs 15 residues. The germline V and J ends were trimmed by 5 bases and 6 bases, with 17 bases remaining between them. The CDR3 region is CASSLGTVQANEQFF. The CDR3 DNA reads TGTGCCAGCAGCTTAGGGACGGTGCAGGCCAATGAGCAGTTCTTC.

This clonotype was counted only a few times. At one of its ends the junction is not consistent with the germline gene, which may arise from a read error. The V call is TRBV7-9, the J call TRBJ1-1; 8 bases line up with TRBD1. Germline CDR1 SEHNR, CDR2 FQNEAQ (reference sequence). CDR3 length equals 14 residues. This CDR3 is CACSSGQGNTEAFF. The DNA for the CDR3 is TGTGCCTGCAGCTCCGGACAGGGGAACACTGAAGCTTTCTTT.

The CDR3 region is CASSSWGAGGPNTEAFF. The CDR3 DNA is TGTGCCAGCAGCTCATGGGGTGCAGGGGGCCCGAACACTGAAGCTTTCTTT. The V call is TRBV5-4, the J call TRBJ1-1; 8 nucleotides align to TRBD1. The germline V gene has CDR1 SGHNT and CDR2 YYREEE (reference sequence). The CDR3 totals 17 residues. Unmatched junction bases numbered 11, after V lost 3 bases and J lost 1 base.

Points on this clonotype: Just one base apart from a much larger clone, this may be a read error. The V call is TRBV7-9, the J call TRBJ2-1; perhaps TRBD2 as D (7 bases). Germline V gives CDR1 SEHNR, CDR2 FQNEAQ (reference sequence). CDR3 length: 15 residues. CDR3 region: CASSSHKGDYDEQFF. The CDR3, as DNA: TGTGCCAGCAGCTCGCATAAGGGGGACTACGATGAGCAGTTCTTC.

This clonotype appeared many times. The gene calls are TRBV9 and TRBJ2-2; the D gene is possibly TRBD2 (6 bases). V was trimmed by 4 bases and J by 3 bases, leaving 16 bases between them. The germline CDR1 and CDR2 sequences are SGDLS and YYNGEE. The CDR3 is made up of 16 amino acids. CDR3 nucleotides: TGTGCCAGCAGCCCCCCCCCCGGGGGTCACACCGGGGAGCTGTTTTTT. Translated: CASSPPPGGHTGELFF.

This clonotype was counted at least ten times. The V call is TRBV30, the J call TRBJ1-5; D gene uncertain. The V end was cut by 2 bases, the J end by 0 bases, with 8 bases between. The CDR3 is 14 residues long. The germline V gene encodes CDR1 GTSNPN and CDR2 SVGIG (reference sequence). The CDR3, as DNA: TGTGCCTGGAGTTCGGGGTATAGCAATCAGCCCCAGCATTTT. Amino acid sequence: CAWSSGYSNQPQHF.

This sequence joins TRBV5-5 and TRBJ2-5; D gene ambiguous. The CDR3 length is 13 residues. CDR1 SGHKS and CDR2 YYEKEE come from the germline V gene (reference sequence). The V and J ends lost 1 base and 5 bases respectively, with 9 bases between them. CDR3 DNA: TGTGCCAGCAGCTTGAATGGCTTGGAGACCCAGTACTTC. Its translation is CASSLNGLETQYF.

This clonotype was counted at least ten times. The chain joins TRBV27 to TRBJ1-5, with D uncertain. There are 13 residues in the CDR3. The germline gives CDR1 MNHEY, CDR2 SMNVEV (reference sequence). Trimming shortened V by 5 bases and J by 3 bases, and 8 bases separated the two germline ends. The CDR3 sequence is CASSLSDNQPQHF. As DNA, the CDR3 is TGTGCCAGCAGTCTCTCGGACAATCAGCCCCAGCATTTT.

The table lists this clonotype with a few counts. The rearrangement links TRBV15 to TRBJ1-2; TRBD1 is a possible D gene (5 bases). Trimming pared 1 base from V and 8 bases from J, leaving 14 bases between. The CDR3 has 14 residues. Germline V gene data show CDR1 as LNHNV and CDR2 as YYDKDF (reference sequence). In DNA, the CDR3 is TGTGCCACCAGCAGAGGGGGCCCAGCAACGGGCTACACCTTC. Translated, it gives CATSRGGPATGYTF.

In this sample, this clonotype turned up a few times. The chain employs TRBV9 and TRBJ1-1; D uncertain. The CDR3 is 15 amino acids. In germline, CDR1 is SGDLS, CDR2 YYNGEE. Deletions cut 0 bases from V and 2 bases from J, with 11 bases between. CDR3 coding DNA: TGTGCCAGCAGCGTAGGTCCCCGGGGTAACACTGAAGCTTTCTTT. Translated: CASSVGPRGNTEAFF.

This clonotype has more than one count but fewer than ten. This chain uses TRBV14 with TRBJ2-2; no clear D gene. CDR1 is SGHDN and CDR2 is FVKESK in the germline V gene. This CDR3 has 14 residues. Trimming cost V 3 bases and J 6 bases, with 11 bases left between them. The CDR3 spells CASSQTLEAGELFF. The CDR3 nucleotides read TGTGCCAGCAGCCAGACCCTAGAGGCCGGGGAGCTGTTTTTT.

This clonotype was picked up many times. The CDR3 protein is CAWEDRGTGLYNEQFF. In nucleotides, the CDR3 is TGTGCCTGGGAGGATAGAGGGACAGGGTTATACAATGAGCAGTTCTTC. This chain uses TRBV30 with TRBJ2-1; 9 bases line up with TRBD1. J was trimmed by 4 bases and V by 5 bases; bases with no gene match: 12. CDR3 size: 16 residues. The germline V gene has CDR1 GTSNPN and CDR2 SVGIG (reference sequence).

This clonotype was seen repeatedly, ten times or more. The rearrangement uses TRBV5-1 and TRBJ1-3; D is ambiguous. CDR3 length equals 12 residues. CDR1 SGHRS and CDR2 YFSETQ come from the germline V gene. Between the trimmed V and J ends, which lost 5 bases and 0 bases, there was a span of 3 bases. The DNA of the CDR3 is TGCGCCAGCAGACACTCTGGAAACACCATATATTTT. This gives the protein CASRHSGNTIYF.

This clonotype was detected ten times or more. The chain carries TRBV9 and TRBJ2-1; the match to TRBD2 covers 10 bases. The CDR3 length is 15 residues. Per germline, CDR1 SGDLS and CDR2 YYNGEE. Germline trimming cut 3 bases from V and 7 bases from J; bases unmatched to any gene: 7. CDR3 sequence: CASSETSGNSNEQFF. In DNA form, the CDR3 reads TGTGCCAGCAGCGAAACTAGCGGGAACAGTAATGAGCAGTTCTTC.

This clonotype was observed at least ten times. This sequence joins TRBV6-2 or TRBV6-3 and TRBJ2-5; no clear D. Germline V lookup: CDR1 MNHEY, CDR2 SVGEGT. V lost 0 bases, J lost 9 bases, and 8 bases lay in between. The CDR3 loop spans 12 amino acids. The CDR3 sequence is CASSYSVSPQYF. The CDR3 DNA sequence: TGTGCCAGCAGTTACTCTGTCTCCCCCCAGTACTTC.

This clonotype was seen only a few times. The chain combines TRBV11-2 with TRBJ2-5; TRBD2 might be the D (5 bases). V was pared by 5 bases and J by 7 bases, with 17 bases between. The CDR3 totals 14 residues. Germline-derived CDR1 and CDR2 are SGHAT and FQNNGV. CDR3 sequence: CASSGLGAAGTQYF. In nucleotides, the CDR3 is TGTGCCAGCAGCGGACTGGGAGCGGCTGGGACCCAGTACTTC.